This entry concerns a single TCR beta chain. The data were taken from a study of monozygotic twins with inflammatory bowel disease. TCRalpha and TCRbeta cDNA went through two nested PCRs of around 15 and 9 cycles. TCRdb re-called the 5' RACE reads and catalogs CDR3 proteins one per entry, DNA excluded. The table gives a few hundred thousand distinct CDR3 sequences; the top ten clones make up approximately 1.6% of it. The CDR3 loop spans 15 amino acids. The germline V gene encodes CDR1 SGHKS and CDR2 YYEKEE (reference sequence). No T cells were sorted before total RNA was taken from whole blood. The sequence was obtained from a human donor with ulcerative colitis or Crohn's disease, or a healthy co-twin of an affected twin (not recorded which). Input material: blood. The chain has TRBV5-5 and TRBJ1-2. CDR3 region: CASSPEPNPLIGYTF.